The 12 T cell receptor beta chains below come from one sample, sequenced in a study of siplizumab effects on memory and regulatory T cells (dated by TCRdb to the late 2010s). Receptor libraries were prepared by the immunoSEQ multiplex PCR assay. Sourced from immuneACCESS, this table was stored by TCRdb with only in-frame sequences that have V and J called. A share of the clones is absent; for the studies checked, an unresolved V gene accounts for under half, and the remainder has no known explanation. Across this sample there are some 97,000 clones, with over 90% seen only once. Less than 1.5% of the sample is taken by the ten largest. Sequencing was carried out using non-Treg CD4+ T cells sorted from blood. Interpreted using the paper, the cell subset or site label stands for: FACS-sorted unstimulated CD4+ non-regulatory T cells. The receptors shown here come from a human donor in good health.

V and J are TRBV9 and TRBJ2-1; D call uncertain. This CDR3 region has 11 residues. Germline V gives CDR1 SGDLS, CDR2 YYNGEE. V lost 0 bases and J 9 bases, leaving 4 bases between the germline ends. CDR3 protein: CASSVASEQFF. In DNA form, the CDR3 reads TGTGCCAGCAGCGTAGCCTCTGAGCAGTTCTTC.

V gene TRBV7-9 combines with J gene TRBJ2-7; 9 nucleotides line up with TRBD1. Germline lookup yields CDR1 SEHNR and CDR2 FQNEAQ (reference sequence). The trim removed 5 bases at V and 4 bases at J, leaving 3 bases unmatched. The CDR3 totals 13 residues. The CDR3 DNA follows: TGTGCCAGCAGCGGGACAGGGCTTTACGAGCAGTACTTC. Encoded protein: CASSGTGLYEQYF.

In its sample, this clone was seen once. V and J are TRBV2 and TRBJ2-3; 8 nucleotides agree with TRBD1. The J segment lost 0 bases and the V segment lost 6 bases, leaving 8 bases of the junction unmatched. The germline V gene has CDR1 SNHLY and CDR2 FYNNEI. CDR3 length equals 16 residues. DNA for the CDR3: TGTGCCAGCAGGGACCCCGACAGGGGTAGCACAGATACGCAGTATTTT. Translation gives CASRDPDRGSTDTQYF.

The chain is built from TRBV2 and TRBJ2-2; D might be TRBD2 (6 bases). The V end was cut by 7 bases, the J end by 0 bases, with 9 bases between. Germline CDR1 SNHLY, CDR2 FYNNEI. The CDR3 sequence is 14 residues long. The CDR3 reads CASKSGSNTGELFF. CDR3 sequence (DNA): TGTGCCAGCAAAAGCGGGTCGAACACCGGGGAGCTGTTTTTT. The variable domain in full, completed from reference TRBV2 and TRBJ2-2, reads EPEVTQTPSHQVTQMGQEVILRCVPISNHLYFYWYRQILGQKVEFLVSFYNNEISEKSEIFDDQFSVERPDGSNFTLKIRSTKLEDSAMYFCASKSGSNTGELFFGEGSRLTVL.

The rearrangement links TRBV7-2 to TRBJ2-1; possible D gene TRBD2, 5 bases. Germline CDR1 SGHTA, CDR2 FQGNSA. This CDR3 is built from 15 residues. V was pared by 5 bases and J by 0 bases, with 11 bases between. The CDR3 sequence is CASSPTTLSYNEQFF. DNA of the CDR3: TGTGCCAGCAGCCCGACTACCCTCTCCTACAATGAGCAGTTCTTC.

The chain recombines TRBV29-1 with TRBJ2-1; D gene unclear. Germline V gene sequence: CDR1 SQVTM, CDR2 ANQGSEA. V lost 2 bases and J 13 bases, leaving 15 bases between the germline ends. The CDR3 runs 12 residues. CDR3 bases: TGCAGCGTTGAAATCACCCGAAGCTCCCAGTTCTTC. It codes for CSVEITRSSQFF.

The chain combines TRBV7-2 with TRBJ1-1, with D maybe TRBD1 (6 bases). Germline V lookup: CDR1 SGHTA, CDR2 FQGNSA. There are 15 residues in the CDR3. V was clipped by 1 base and J by 7 bases, with 16 bases between them. Written as DNA, the CDR3 is TGTGCCAGCAGCTTAGTAGCCCGGGGGCGGGGTGAAGCTTTCTTT. Its protein is CASSLVARGRGEAFF.

This sequence joins TRBV5-1 and TRBJ2-1, with D perhaps TRBD1 or TRBD2 (5 bases each). The CDR3 covers 14 residues. The ends were cut back, 4 bases at V and 7 bases at J, with 15 bases in the middle. Per germline, CDR1 SGHRS and CDR2 YFSETQ. CDR3 residues: CASSLGTDPNEQFF. CDR3 DNA sequence: TGCGCCAGCAGCCTTGGGACCGACCCAAATGAGCAGTTCTTC.

V and J are TRBV7-8 and TRBJ2-3; no clear D. Germline V gene data show CDR1 as SGHVS and CDR2 as FQNEAQ. Trimming took 5 bases from V and 2 from J, leaving 8 bases between them. This CDR3 is 13 amino acids long. CDR3 sequence reads: CASSKFVTDTQYF. The CDR3 nucleotides read TGTGCCAGCAGCAAATTTGTCACAGATACGCAGTATTTT.

The V call is TRBV11-2, the J call TRBJ1-2; 7 bases match TRBD1. This CDR3 is built from 18 residues. The V and J ends lost 2 bases and 4 bases, in that order; junction bases with no gene match: 16. The V gene's germline CDR1 is SGHAT and CDR2 FQNNGV. The CDR3 sequence is CASSLRARGPGQIYGYTF. The CDR3 nucleotides read TGTGCCAGCAGCTTACGGGCCCGAGGACCGGGACAGATCTATGGCTACACCTTC.

The V gene is TRBV9, the J gene TRBJ2-1; D might be TRBD2 (6 bases). The germline V and J ends were trimmed by 3 bases and 1 base, with 11 bases remaining between them. Germline CDR1 reads SGDLS; CDR2 reads YYNGEE. The length of the CDR3 is 15 residues. The CDR3 DNA reads as TGTGCCAGCAGCGCGTCTAGCGTTTCCTACAATGAGCAGTTCTTC. It translates to CASSASSVSYNEQFF. Full variable domain (remainder filled in from reference TRBV9 and TRBJ2-1): DSGVTQTPKHLITATGQRVTLRCSPRSGDLSVYWYQQSLDQGLQFLIQYYNGEERAKGNILERFSAQQFPDLHSELNLSSLELGDSALYFCASSASSVSYNEQFFGPGTRLTVL.

V gene TRBV6-6 combines with J gene TRBJ2-3, with D possibly TRBD2 on 6 matching bases. The V and J ends lost 0 bases and 0 bases respectively, with 10 bases between them. The germline gives CDR1 MNHNY, CDR2 SVGAGI (reference sequence). This CDR3 has 16 amino acids. The DNA of the CDR3 is TGTGCCAGCAGTTACTCTCTAGGGACTAGCACAGATACGCAGTATTTT. Translation gives CASSYSLGTSTDTQYF.